The rows below give T cell receptor beta chains drawn from one sample of a study of siplizumab effects on memory and regulatory T cells. This table comes from immunoSEQ multiplex PCR, and its TCRdb copy is limited to in-frame clones, with some not included. Here the sample spans approximately 94,000 clones, approximately 96% being singletons. Specimen: naive CD4+ T cells sorted from blood. These receptors came from a human donor in good health. The CDR3 runs from the conserved cysteine through the conserved F or W. Each record gives: J gene, V gene, clone size, CDR3 protein. Only some rows state a clone size, as once, few, many or a class for expanded clones.

j_call: TRBJ1-2
v_call: TRBV6-5
clone_size: -
cdr3_aa: CASRDDSANLYGYTF

j_call: TRBJ1-2
v_call: TRBV6-5
clone_size: -
cdr3_aa: CASRGTAYYGYTF

j_call: TRBJ2-3
v_call: TRBV4-1
clone_size: -
cdr3_aa: CASSRVITDTQYF

j_call: TRBJ2-7
v_call: TRBV5-5
clone_size: -
cdr3_aa: CASSLLGSSYEQYF

j_call: TRBJ2-5
v_call: TRBV5-4
clone_size: -
cdr3_aa: CASSRTLAGGRAETQYF

j_call: TRBJ2-7
v_call: TRBV28
clone_size: -
cdr3_aa: CASSLSATAYEQYF

j_call: TRBJ2-1
v_call: TRBV7-2
clone_size: -
cdr3_aa: CASSLAADRNNEQFF

j_call: TRBJ2-5
v_call: TRBV7-6
clone_size: -
cdr3_aa: CASSYSETQYF

j_call: TRBJ1-6
v_call: TRBV30
clone_size: once
cdr3_aa: CAWSAGGGPNSPLHF

j_call: TRBJ2-3
v_call: TRBV7-2
clone_size: -
cdr3_aa: CASSFTSGWADTQYF

j_call: TRBJ1-3
v_call: TRBV11-2
clone_size: -
cdr3_aa: CASSLVGQGAAGNTIYF

j_call: TRBJ2-5
v_call: TRBV19
clone_size: -
cdr3_aa: CASSTTWAETQYF

j_call: TRBJ1-5
v_call: TRBV6-1
clone_size: -
cdr3_aa: CASSAGTGFQPQHF

j_call: TRBJ2-7
v_call: TRBV29-1
clone_size: -
cdr3_aa: CSVGLGSYEQHF

j_call: TRBJ1-4
v_call: TRBV9
clone_size: -
cdr3_aa: CASSVATELNEKLFF

j_call: TRBJ1-4
v_call: TRBV19
clone_size: once
cdr3_aa: CASSYKKRQPTNEKLFF

j_call: TRBJ2-7
v_call: TRBV6-6
clone_size: -
cdr3_aa: CASSPGGQSYEQYF

j_call: TRBJ2-1
v_call: TRBV6-5
clone_size: -
cdr3_aa: CASSVRGPYNEQFF

j_call: TRBJ2-5
v_call: TRBV2
clone_size: -
cdr3_aa: CASSGGPPETQYF

j_call: TRBJ2-5
v_call: TRBV4-1
clone_size: -
cdr3_aa: CASSRSRGGNQETQYF

j_call: TRBJ1-1
v_call: TRBV11-3
clone_size: -
cdr3_aa: CASSSRTGNTEAFF

j_call: TRBJ1-1
v_call: TRBV20-1
clone_size: -
cdr3_aa: CSARDRSEAFF

j_call: TRBJ1-3
v_call: TRBV29-1
clone_size: -
cdr3_aa: CSAGLATGNTIYF

j_call: TRBJ2-2
v_call: TRBV13
clone_size: -
cdr3_aa: CASSLLARGRTNTGELFF

j_call: TRBJ1-3
v_call: TRBV28
clone_size: -
cdr3_aa: CASSPAQLGNTIYF

j_call: TRBJ1-2
v_call: TRBV18
clone_size: -
cdr3_aa: CASSPRDRVYGYTF

j_call: TRBJ2-7
v_call: TRBV28
clone_size: -
cdr3_aa: CASSLSSDRLYSYEQYF

j_call: TRBJ2-1
v_call: TRBV4-1
clone_size: -
cdr3_aa: CASSRGVSYYNEQFF

j_call: TRBJ2-7
v_call: TRBV7-2
clone_size: -
cdr3_aa: CASSPLAGGPHEQYF

j_call: TRBJ2-1
v_call: TRBV2
clone_size: -
cdr3_aa: CASSEITGNEQFF

j_call: TRBJ2-5
v_call: TRBV5-4
clone_size: -
cdr3_aa: CASSVGEMRTSGLQETQYF

j_call: TRBJ1-2
v_call: TRBV29-1
clone_size: -
cdr3_aa: CSVEEVGRGIYGYTF

j_call: TRBJ2-2
v_call: TRBV4-3
clone_size: -
cdr3_aa: CASSQDRGNGGELFF

j_call: TRBJ2-6
v_call: TRBV27
clone_size: -
cdr3_aa: CASTVGSSGANVLTF

j_call: TRBJ1-2
v_call: TRBV5-1
clone_size: -
cdr3_aa: CASSLVGTGVGYTF

j_call: TRBJ2-5
v_call: TRBV30
clone_size: -
cdr3_aa: CAWGPGQETQYF

j_call: TRBJ1-1
v_call: TRBV23-1
clone_size: once
cdr3_aa: CASILQGSVAEAFF

j_call: TRBJ1-4
v_call: TRBV7-9
clone_size: -
cdr3_aa: CASRQIEGDEKLFF

j_call: TRBJ1-5
v_call: TRBV6-4
clone_size: once
cdr3_aa: CASSDGQGPTWDQPQHF

j_call: TRBJ2-7
v_call: TRBV18
clone_size: -
cdr3_aa: CASSQGQGAHYEQYF

j_call: TRBJ2-1
v_call: TRBV29-1
clone_size: -
cdr3_aa: CSVEAGLGMDEQFF

j_call: TRBJ2-3
v_call: TRBV4-3
clone_size: -
cdr3_aa: CASSHRQGFTDTQYF

j_call: TRBJ1-1
v_call: TRBV5-1
clone_size: once
cdr3_aa: CASSSTGGRGTEAFF

j_call: TRBJ2-3
v_call: TRBV7-2
clone_size: -
cdr3_aa: CASSYGGANTDTQYF

j_call: TRBJ1-1
v_call: TRBV27
clone_size: -
cdr3_aa: CASSSGQGAYKWLRTEAFF

j_call: TRBJ1-5
v_call: TRBV10-3
clone_size: -
cdr3_aa: CAISAAQRAQPQHF

j_call: TRBJ1-1
v_call: TRBV6-1
clone_size: -
cdr3_aa: CASSSSSLMNTEAFF

j_call: TRBJ2-1
v_call: TRBV6-4
clone_size: -
cdr3_aa: CASSYLGQGHSEQFF

j_call: TRBJ1-2
v_call: TRBV7-9
clone_size: -
cdr3_aa: CASRLQGDPYGYTF

j_call: TRBJ1-1
v_call: TRBV2
clone_size: -
cdr3_aa: CATRTGGTEAFF

j_call: TRBJ2-3
v_call: TRBV18
clone_size: -
cdr3_aa: CASSPSITGTSDDF

j_call: TRBJ1-1
v_call: TRBV10-3
clone_size: -
cdr3_aa: CAISDSGTLDTEAFF

j_call: TRBJ1-1
v_call: TRBV6-5
clone_size: -
cdr3_aa: CASSPGTARPWGAFF

j_call: TRBJ2-5
v_call: TRBV6-6
clone_size: -
cdr3_aa: CASSRGGAQETQYF

j_call: TRBJ1-6
v_call: TRBV5-5
clone_size: -
cdr3_aa: CASTLGPGRGNSPLHF